This T cell receptor (beta chain) came from a study of vaccination and CD4 T cells after COVID-19. Remarks on this clonotype: Its antigen is still unknown.

Indicated treatment: roughly 10-day PBMC culture with coronavirus spike peptide pools or control peptides (ViraFEST assay). Whole-study results and caveats: The rise in median SARS-CoV-2-reactive clonotypes, from around 19 to 38, was not significant.

Sequenced with the Oncomine TCR Beta short-read assay was DNA taken from cultured CD4+ T cells. From the PCR reads, TCRdb called clonotypes with MiXCR, one entry per CDR3 protein. Of around 21,000 distinct CDR3 sequences detected, around 45% appear once; the ten largest clones hold roughly 4%. The sequencing input was CD4+ T cells from blood, cultured in vitro. The sequence was obtained from a human donor who had recovered from COVID-19.

DNA of the CDR3: TGTGCCAGCAGACACACAACTTCGACATTCTCCTCTGGAAACACCATATATTTT. It translates to CASRHTTSTFSSGNTIYF. The J gene is TRBJ1-3, the V gene TRBV6-1, with D unclear. The CDR3 is 18 amino acids. V was pared by 6 bases and J by 0 bases, with 21 bases between. Germline V lookup: CDR1 MNHNS, CDR2 SASEGT.